This T cell receptor (beta chain) was found in a study of blood T cell repertoires in COVID-19. The repertoire was sequenced with immunoSEQ multiplex PCR; TCRdb's copy has only in-frame clones and lacks some. This sample has approximately 280,000 clones, with 90% found just once. The CDR3 contains 15 residues. V lost 6 bases and J lost 5; bases outside the gene matches: 10. Germline V gives CDR1 MNHEY, CDR2 SVGAGI. Participant ages covered about 18 to 89 years across 20 to 25 US areas. The sample consisted of PBMCs or T cells enriched from blood (not recorded which). The receptor was isolated from a woman aged 18-30 years with acute COVID-19. This chain joins TRBV6-5 and TRBJ1-5; 7 bases align to TRBD1. The chain's CDR3 is CASRTTGTGDQPQHF. The CDR3 DNA reads TGTGCCAGCAGAACGACAGGGACGGGGGATCAGCCCCAGCATTTT.